This T cell receptor (beta chain) was observed in a study of neoadjuvant anti-PD-1 for oral cavity cancer. Documented time point: after neoadjuvant nivolumab, at surgical resection. Profiling relied on immunoSEQ multiplex PCR, and the TCRdb table lists in-frame clones only, not all of them. The sample lists over 65,000 clones; around 85% were seen once. The CDR3 contains 14 residues. Germline V gene lookup returns CDR1 SGDLS and CDR2 YYNGEE. Trimming removed 4 bases from V and 7 bases from J; junction bases left unmatched: 10. This rearrangement joins TRBV9 to TRBJ1-2; TRBD1 matches 7 bases. The sample consisted of PBMCs, taken after nivolumab (anti-PD-1) treatment. This receptor was identified in a person between 35 and 79 years old with oral cavity squamous cell carcinoma. In nucleotides, the CDR3 is TGTGCCAGCAGCAAGACAGGGTCGGGGTTTGGCTACACCTTC. Encoded protein: CASSKTGSGFGYTF.